The rows below give T cell receptor beta chains drawn from one sample of a study of shared clonotypes between healthy human individuals. The data were produced by immunoSEQ multiplex PCR, yet TCRdb's version contains in-frame clones alone and is incomplete. The top ten clones hold around 24% of a sample with 90,000 to 120,000 clones, 65% to 75% of them seen once. The sequenced sample consisted of memory CD8+ T cells sorted from blood. The receptors come from a woman in her twenties or thirties in good health. Each CDR3 is given with its conserved first and last residue. D genes are given only for firm matches. Clone size is given for some rows only: seen once, a few or many times, or a class if the clone is expanded.

d_call j_call v_call clone_size cdr3_nt cdr3_aa
- TRBJ2-7 TRBV9 - TGTGCCAGCAGCGTAGGAGTCAGCCCCTACGAGCAGTACTTC CASSVGVSPYEQYF
TRBD1 TRBJ1-1 TRBV5-1 once TGCGCCAGCAGCTTGTTCAGGGGGATAATAGGTAACACTGAAGCTTTCTTT CASSLFRGIIGNTEAFF
- TRBJ1-2 TRBV29-1 few TGCAGCTCAATAGACTCTAACTATGGCTACACCTTC CSSIDSNYGYTF
- TRBJ2-5 TRBV7-9 once TGTGCCTCGGGTCGCGTCATCCAAGAGACCCAGTACTTC CASGRVIQETQYF
TRBD2 TRBJ2-7 TRBV28 - TGTGCCAGCAGTTTTGTTTTAGCGGGAAACTACGAGCAGTACTTC CASSFVLAGNYEQYF
- TRBJ1-2 TRBV7-9 - TGTGCCAGCAGCCCCCCCAGTAAGCGGGGGTTTCATGGCTACACCTTC CASSPPSKRGFHGYTF
- TRBJ1-1 TRBV28 - TGTGCCAGCAGTCAGGGGCGGAACACTGAAGCTTTCTTT CASSQGRNTEAFF
- TRBJ1-1 TRBV5-4 - TGTGCCAGCAGAGGGCAAACCCGCACTGAAGCTTTCTTT CASRGQTRTEAFF
- TRBJ2-7 TRBV27 few TGTGCCAGCAGTTTTAACCCAGCGGAGCTCTACGAGCAGTACTTC CASSFNPAELYEQYF
TRBD2 TRBJ2-1 TRBV9 - TGTGCCAGCAGCGAGCCCCACGAGCAGGGTTTTTCTCTAGCGGGAGTAAAGCAGTTCTTC CASSEPHEQGFSLAGVKQFF
- TRBJ2-1 TRBV6-1 - TGTGCCAGCAGGGAGACTGGCTCCTACAATGAGCAGTTCTTC CASRETGSYNEQFF
- TRBJ2-2 TRBV28 - TGTGCCAGCAGCGCACAGGGTTGGACCGGGGAGCTGTTTTTT CASSAQGWTGELFF
- TRBJ1-5 TRBV6-6 - TGTGCCAGCCGCAGGGCGGGGCGCAATCAGCCCCAGCATTTT CASRRAGRNQPQHF
- TRBJ2-2 TRBV9 - TGTGCCAGCAGCGTAGCGGGAGTACCCACCGGGGAGCTGTTTTTT CASSVAGVPTGELFF
- TRBJ2-7 TRBV11-2 - TGTGCCAGCAGCTTTACTAAGGGAGGCGGCTCCTACGAGCAGTACTTC CASSFTKGGGSYEQYF
TRBD1 TRBJ1-5 TRBV4-1 few TGCGCCAGCAGCCAACCCGGGACAGGGCCTAATCAGCCCCAGCATTTT CASSQPGTGPNQPQHF
TRBD2 TRBJ2-1 TRBV5-6 - TGTGCCAGCAGCTTTAGTCTAGCGGGAGGATATGAGCAGTTCTTC CASSFSLAGGYEQFF
TRBD1 TRBJ1-4 TRBV7-9 - TGTGCCAGCACCAGATCGACAGGGGGTAAAGACGAAAAACTGTTTTTT CASTRSTGGKDEKLFF
TRBD1 TRBJ2-1 TRBV29-1 - TGCAGCGTTGAGCCGGGACAGCTCTACAATGAGCAGTTCTTC CSVEPGQLYNEQFF
- TRBJ1-5 TRBV16 - TGTGCCAGCAGCTCAGATGGGGGCGCCGGTCAGCCCCAGCATTTT CASSSDGGAGQPQHF
- TRBJ2-7 TRBV6-5 - TGTGCCAGCAGTTACATTTCACCCTCTTACGAGCAGTACTTC CASSYISPSYEQYF
TRBD2 TRBJ2-3 TRBV7-3 - TGTGCCAGCAGCTTACTAGCGGGTGCAGATACGCAGTATTTT CASSLLAGADTQYF
- TRBJ2-1 TRBV5-1 - TGCGCCAGCAGCTTGAGTAGCGGTTCCTACAATGAGCAGTTCTTC CASSLSSGSYNEQFF
TRBD2 TRBJ2-7 TRBV7-8 few TGTGCCAGCAGCCAGAGGACTAGCGGACGATACGAGCAGTACTTC CASSQRTSGRYEQYF
TRBD1 TRBJ2-3 TRBV5-1 - TGCGCCAGCAGCCTCGTACGCATTGACAGGGTAACAGATACGCAGTATTTT CASSLVRIDRVTDTQYF
- TRBJ1-3 TRBV7-6 few TGTGCCAGCAGCTTAGAGGTCGGGGGGCCTGGAAACACCATATATTTT CASSLEVGGPGNTIYF
TRBD2 TRBJ2-3 TRBV5-5 few TGTGCCAGCAGCTTAAGTACTAGCGGAGGCACAGATACGCAGTATTTT CASSLSTSGGTDTQYF
TRBD2 TRBJ2-6 TRBV2 - TGTGCCAGCAGTGAAGTTTTGGTAGCGGGAGTGGGAGGGGCCAACGTCCTGACTTTC CASSEVLVAGVGGANVLTF
- TRBJ2-7 TRBV30 - TGTGCCTGGAGTCCTCAGACACTCTCCTACGAGCAGTACTTC CAWSPQTLSYEQYF
- TRBJ2-7 TRBV6-1 - TGTGCCAGCTGTGTCGAGCGGAGCTCCTACGAGCAGTACTTC CASCVERSSYEQYF
- TRBJ2-2 TRBV28 - TGTGCCAGCTGGACGCGCTATTACCAACTCGCGAACACCGGGGAGCTGTTTTTT CASWTRYYQLANTGELFF
- TRBJ2-3 TRBV5-1 - TGCGCCAGCACACAATCCGTAGCTGTCCGCACAGATACGCAGTATTTT CASTQSVAVRTDTQYF
- TRBJ2-7 TRBV5-6 - TGTGCCAGCAGCTTACAGGGCGAGCAGTACTTC CASSLQGEQYF
- TRBJ2-7 TRBV4-1 once TGCGCCAGCAGCCCAAGACAGACCGCCTACGAGCAGTACTTC CASSPRQTAYEQYF
TRBD2 TRBJ2-2 TRBV5-1 once TGCGCCAGCAGCCCCAGAGTTAGGACTAGCGGCGGGAGGAGGGAGTTCACCGGGGAGCTGTTTTTT CASSPRVRTSGGRREFTGELFF
- TRBJ2-1 TRBV28 - TGTGCCAGCAGTCCGGACTCATCTCGCGAGCAGTTCTTC CASSPDSSREQFF
- TRBJ1-5 TRBV5-6 - TGTGCCAGCAGCGGGGGACAAGGGAATCAGCCCCAGCATTTT CASSGGQGNQPQHF
TRBD1 TRBJ2-7 TRBV19 - TGTGCCAGTAGTATCCGGGACAGCTACGAGCAGTACTTC CASSIRDSYEQYF
- TRBJ2-2 TRBV5-6 - TGTGCCAGCAGCTTGGCCCTACGGACCGGGGAGCTGTTTTTT CASSLALRTGELFF
- TRBJ1-4 TRBV30 once TGTGCCTGGAGTGTACTCCGGCCAGGAGAAGAAAAACTGTTTTTT CAWSVLRPGEEKLFF
TRBD1 TRBJ1-3 TRBV5-1 few TGCGCCAGCAGCTTAGGGACAGCTGGAAACACCATATATTTT CASSLGTAGNTIYF
- TRBJ1-1 TRBV5-1 - TGCGCCAGCAGCTTGGCCATTGTCAGAGAGAACACTGAAGCTTTCTTT CASSLAIVRENTEAFF
TRBD2 TRBJ2-7 TRBV18 - TGTGCCAGCTCATCGGACAGCCCACCGGGACTAGCGGGACCCTACGAGCAGTACTTC CASSSDSPPGLAGPYEQYF
- TRBJ2-7 TRBV28 - TGTGCCAGCACCCCCCCGGGACTCCCCCTACCAACTTACTACGAGCAGTACTTC CASTPPGLPLPTYYEQYF
- TRBJ2-3 TRBV2 few TGTGCCAGCAGTGAGTCCGATACGCAGTATTTT CASSESDTQYF
- TRBJ1-2 TRBV14 - TGTGCCAGCAGCCAAGATTTTGGGCGAGGCTACACCTTC CASSQDFGRGYTF
- TRBJ2-5 TRBV28 many TGTGCCAGCAGCCGGGACACCCAAGAGACCCAGTACTTC CASSRDTQETQYF
- TRBJ2-7 TRBV4-1 - TGCGCCAGCAGCCAATTCGTGGGAGTGATCTCCTACGAGCAGTACTTC CASSQFVGVISYEQYF
TRBD2 TRBJ2-2 TRBV6-4 few TGTGCCAGCAGTGAAGCGGGAGGGGGCACCGGGGAGCTGTTTTTT CASSEAGGGTGELFF
TRBD2 TRBJ2-7 TRBV28 few TGTGCCAGCAGAAACCAGGGTGTGGGGGACTACTACGAGCAGTACTTC CASRNQGVGDYYEQYF
- TRBJ2-7 TRBV28 once TGTGCCAGCAGTTTTTGGGGCCGCCCGTCTGAGCAGTACTTC CASSFWGRPSEQYF
- TRBJ2-5 TRBV4-1 many TGCGCCAGCAGCCAAGTTTTTGGAGACCAAGAGACCCAGTACTTC CASSQVFGDQETQYF
- TRBJ2-1 TRBV9 - TGTGCCAGCAGCTCCATTTCCTATGAGCAGTTCTTC CASSSISYEQFF
- TRBJ1-2 TRBV11-2 - TGTGCCAGCAGCTTAGAACCCAAAGCTAACTATGGCTACACCTTC CASSLEPKANYGYTF